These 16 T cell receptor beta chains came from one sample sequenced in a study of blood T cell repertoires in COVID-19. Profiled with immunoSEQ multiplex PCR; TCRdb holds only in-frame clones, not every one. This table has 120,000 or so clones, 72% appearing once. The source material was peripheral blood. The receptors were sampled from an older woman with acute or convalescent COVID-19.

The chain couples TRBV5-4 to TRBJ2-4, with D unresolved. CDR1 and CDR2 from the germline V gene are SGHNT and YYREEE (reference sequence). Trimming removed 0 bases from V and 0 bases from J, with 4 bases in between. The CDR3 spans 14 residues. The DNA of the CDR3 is TGTGCCAGCAGCTTGGACAGAGCCAAAAACATTCAGTACTTC. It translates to CASSLDRAKNIQYF.

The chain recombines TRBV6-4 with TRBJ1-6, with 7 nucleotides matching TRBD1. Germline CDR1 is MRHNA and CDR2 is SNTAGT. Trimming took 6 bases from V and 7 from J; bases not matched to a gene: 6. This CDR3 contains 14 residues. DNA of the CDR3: TGTGCCAGCAGGAGACAGGGACAGAATTCACCCCTCCACTTT. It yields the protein CASRRQGQNSPLHF.

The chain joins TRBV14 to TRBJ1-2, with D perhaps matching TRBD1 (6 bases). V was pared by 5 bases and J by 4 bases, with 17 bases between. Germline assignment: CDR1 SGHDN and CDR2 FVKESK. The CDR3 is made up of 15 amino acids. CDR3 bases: TGTGCCAGCAGCGCTCAGGGGAATATGGGCTATGGCTACACCTTC. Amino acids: CASSAQGNMGYGYTF.

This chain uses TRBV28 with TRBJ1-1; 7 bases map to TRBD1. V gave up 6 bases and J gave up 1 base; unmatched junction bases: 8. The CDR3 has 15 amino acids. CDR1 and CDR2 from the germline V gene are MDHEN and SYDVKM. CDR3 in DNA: TGTGCCAGCAGCGATCCCGGGACAGAGAACACTGAAGCTTTCTTT. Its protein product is CASSDPGTENTEAFF.

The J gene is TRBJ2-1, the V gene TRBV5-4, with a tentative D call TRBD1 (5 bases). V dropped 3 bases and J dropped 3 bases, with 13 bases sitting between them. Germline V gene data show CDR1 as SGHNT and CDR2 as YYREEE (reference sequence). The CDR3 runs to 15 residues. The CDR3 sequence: CASSYDSRVYNEQFF. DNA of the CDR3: TGTGCCAGCAGCTACGATTCCAGGGTCTACAATGAGCAGTTCTTC.

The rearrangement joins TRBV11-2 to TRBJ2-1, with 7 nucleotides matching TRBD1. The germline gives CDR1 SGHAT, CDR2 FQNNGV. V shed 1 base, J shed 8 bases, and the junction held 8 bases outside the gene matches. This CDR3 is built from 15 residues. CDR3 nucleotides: TGTGCCAGCAGCTTAGGGGGGACAGCAGTAGATGAGCAGTTCTTC. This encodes CASSLGGTAVDEQFF.

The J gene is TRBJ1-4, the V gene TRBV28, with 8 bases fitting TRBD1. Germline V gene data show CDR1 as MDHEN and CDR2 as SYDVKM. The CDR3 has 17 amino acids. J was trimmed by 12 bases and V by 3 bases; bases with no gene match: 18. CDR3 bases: TGTGCCAGCAGTTTTAACAGGGGGTTTTCTGTGGTCCTAGAACTGTTTTTT. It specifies CASSFNRGFSVVLELFF. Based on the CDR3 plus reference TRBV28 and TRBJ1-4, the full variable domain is DVKVTQSSRYLVKRTGEKVFLECVQDMDHENMFWYRQDPGLGLRLIYFSYDVKMKEKGDIPEGYSVSREKKERFSLILESASTNQTSMYLCASSFNRGFSVVLELFFGSGTQLSVL.

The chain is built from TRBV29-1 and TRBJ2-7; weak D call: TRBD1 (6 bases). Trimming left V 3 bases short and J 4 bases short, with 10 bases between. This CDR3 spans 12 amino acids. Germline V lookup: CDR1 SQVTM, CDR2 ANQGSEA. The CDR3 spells CSVETGPYEQYF. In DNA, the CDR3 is TGCAGCGTTGAGACAGGCCCTTACGAGCAGTACTTC.

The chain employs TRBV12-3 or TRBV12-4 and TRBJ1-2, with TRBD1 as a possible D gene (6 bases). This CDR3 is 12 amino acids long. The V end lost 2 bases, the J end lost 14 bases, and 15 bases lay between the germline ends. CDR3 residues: CASSLSRGAQTF. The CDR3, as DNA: TGTGCCAGCAGTTTATCACGGGGGGCGCAAACCTTC.

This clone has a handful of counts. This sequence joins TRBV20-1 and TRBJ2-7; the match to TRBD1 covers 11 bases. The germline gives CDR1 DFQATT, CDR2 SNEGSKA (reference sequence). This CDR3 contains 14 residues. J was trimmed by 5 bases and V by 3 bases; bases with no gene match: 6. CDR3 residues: CSASRTGGNNEQYF. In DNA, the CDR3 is TGCAGTGCTAGTCGGACAGGGGGCAACAACGAGCAGTACTTC.

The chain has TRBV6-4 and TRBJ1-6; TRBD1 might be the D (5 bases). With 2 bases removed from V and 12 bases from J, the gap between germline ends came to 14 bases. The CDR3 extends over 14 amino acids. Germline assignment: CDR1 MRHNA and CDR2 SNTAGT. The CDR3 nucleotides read TGTGCCAGCAGTGACATGGCAGGGCGGCGACCCCTCCACTTT. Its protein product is CASSDMAGRRPLHF.

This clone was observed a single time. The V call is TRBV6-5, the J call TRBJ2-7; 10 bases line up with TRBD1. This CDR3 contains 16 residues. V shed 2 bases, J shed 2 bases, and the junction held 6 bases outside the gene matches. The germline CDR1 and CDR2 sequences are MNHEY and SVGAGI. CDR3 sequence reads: CASSYRPGQGTYEQYF. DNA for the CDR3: TGTGCCAGCAGTTACCGACCGGGACAGGGGACCTACGAGCAGTACTTC.

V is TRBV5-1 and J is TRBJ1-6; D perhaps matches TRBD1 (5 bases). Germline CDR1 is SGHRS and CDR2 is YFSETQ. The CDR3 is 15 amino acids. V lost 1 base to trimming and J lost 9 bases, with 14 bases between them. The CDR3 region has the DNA TGCGCCAGCAGCTTGAATCAGGGATTAGGTTCACCCCTCCACTTT. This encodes CASSLNQGLGSPLHF.

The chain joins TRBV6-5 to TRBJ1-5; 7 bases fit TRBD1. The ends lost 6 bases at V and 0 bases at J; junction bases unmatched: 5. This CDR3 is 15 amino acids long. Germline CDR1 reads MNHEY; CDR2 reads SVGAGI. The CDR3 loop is CASRRGQSSNQPQHF. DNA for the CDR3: TGTGCCAGCAGACGGGGACAGTCTAGCAATCAGCCCCAGCATTTT.

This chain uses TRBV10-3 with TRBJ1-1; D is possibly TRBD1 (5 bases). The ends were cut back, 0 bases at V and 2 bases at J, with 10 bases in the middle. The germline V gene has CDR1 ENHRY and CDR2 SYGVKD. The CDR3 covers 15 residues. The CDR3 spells CAISESRGLNTEAFF. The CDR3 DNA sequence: TGTGCCATCAGTGAGTCCCGGGGACTCAACACTGAAGCTTTCTTT.

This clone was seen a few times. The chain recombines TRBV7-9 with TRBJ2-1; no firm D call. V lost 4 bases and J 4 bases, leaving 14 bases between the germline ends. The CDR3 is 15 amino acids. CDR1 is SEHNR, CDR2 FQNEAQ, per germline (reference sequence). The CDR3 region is CASSSRYPPYNEQFF. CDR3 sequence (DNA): TGTGCCAGCAGCTCCCGGTACCCTCCTTACAATGAGCAGTTCTTC.